This entry concerns a single T cell receptor (beta chain). No antigen is known for it. This sample is part of a study of shared clonotypes between healthy human individuals. Overall study findings and caveats: Generation of non-shared clonotypes was less probable than generation of clonotypes shared by all four donors.

Some clones are missing from TCRdb's copy, which holds only in-frame ones; the method was immunoSEQ multiplex PCR. The sample shows about 2.1 million clones, 85% to 95% of them seen only once. CD45RO-negative cells were positively selected for CCR7, leaving out terminally differentiated effector memory CD45RA+ cells. All donors qualified as healthy HIV-negative adults and had experienced no recent acute infections or vaccinations. This CDR3 is 15 amino acids long. V was trimmed by 1 base and J by 6 bases, leaving 17 bases between them. Germline lookup yields CDR1 SGDLS and CDR2 YYNGEE. This chain uses TRBV9 with TRBJ2-7; D is possibly TRBD1 (6 bases). The TCR comes from a man aged 18 to 29 in good health. Some clones in this sample may be carry-over from other donors' samples. The source material was naive CD8+ T cells from PBMCs. Here the CDR3 reads CASSVQRDTPLEQYF. CDR3 DNA sequence: TGTGCCAGCAGCGTACAACGGGACACCCCTCTCGAGCAGTACTTC.